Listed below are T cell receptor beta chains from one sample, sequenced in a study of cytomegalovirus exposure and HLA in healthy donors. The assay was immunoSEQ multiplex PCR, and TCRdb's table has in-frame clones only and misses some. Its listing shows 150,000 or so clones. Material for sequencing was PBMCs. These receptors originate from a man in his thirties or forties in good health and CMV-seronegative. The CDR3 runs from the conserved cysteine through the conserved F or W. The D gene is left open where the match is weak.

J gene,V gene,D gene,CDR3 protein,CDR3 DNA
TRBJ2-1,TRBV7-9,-,CASSFLDRSEEQFF,TGTGCCAGCAGCTTTTTAGATCGGAGCGAGGAGCAGTTCTTC
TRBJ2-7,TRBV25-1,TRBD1,CASIGQGANEQYF,TGTGCCAGCATCGGACAGGGGGCCAACGAGCAGTACTTC
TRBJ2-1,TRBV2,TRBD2,CASSAAGGPRNEQFF,TGTGCCAGCAGTGCAGCGGGAGGCCCTCGCAATGAGCAGTTCTTC
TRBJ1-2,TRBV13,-,CASSSGDRGSYTF,TGTGCCAGCAGCTCAGGGGACCGCGGGAGCTACACCTTC
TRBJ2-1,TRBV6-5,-,CASSTGSSYNEQFF,TGTGCCAGCTCTACCGGGAGCTCCTACAATGAGCAGTTCTTC
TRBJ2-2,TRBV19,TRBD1,CASTSGQGGTGELFF,TGTGCCAGTACCTCAGGACAGGGCGGCACCGGGGAGCTGTTTTTT
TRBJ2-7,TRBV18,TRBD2,CASSPGLAGVYEQYF,TGTGCCAGCTCACCAGGACTAGCGGGAGTCTACGAGCAGTACTTC
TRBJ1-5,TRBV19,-,CAGSQQGESNQPQHF,TGTGCCGGTAGTCAACAGGGTGAGAGCAATCAGCCCCAGCATTTT
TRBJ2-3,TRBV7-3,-,CASSRTGPTDTQYF,TGTGCCAGCAGCCGTACAGGACCCACAGATACGCAGTATTTT
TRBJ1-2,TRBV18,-,CASSPQRIVDYGYTF,TGTGCCAGCTCACCCCAGCGGATCGTGGACTATGGCTACACCTTC
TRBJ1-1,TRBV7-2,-,CASSLQGAGNTEAFF,TGTGCCAGCAGCTTACAGGGAGCGGGGAACACTGAAGCTTTCTTT
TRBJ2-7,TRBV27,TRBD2,CASSSRSGRSEQYF,TGTGCCAGCAGTTCTCGTAGCGGGAGGTCCGAGCAGTACTTC
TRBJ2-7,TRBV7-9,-,CASSLDEGYEQYF,TGTGCCAGCAGCTTAGACGAGGGCTACGAGCAGTACTTC
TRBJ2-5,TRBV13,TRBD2,CASSPGGQETQYF,TGTGCCAGCAGCCCCGGGGGGCAAGAGACCCAGTACTTC
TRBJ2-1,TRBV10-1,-,CASSTRGAYNEQFF,TGCGCCAGCAGTACTCGCGGGGCCTACAATGAGCAGTTCTTC
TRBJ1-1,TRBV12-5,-,CASGLRERSTEAFF,TGTGCTAGTGGTTTGCGGGAGAGGAGCACTGAAGCTTTCTTT
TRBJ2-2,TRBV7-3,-,CASSPGTANTGELFF,TGTGCCAGCAGCCCCGGGACTGCCAACACCGGGGAGCTGTTTTTT
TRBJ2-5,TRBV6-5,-,CASSYSGPQETQYF,TGTGCCAGCAGTTACAGTGGGCCTCAAGAGACCCAGTACTTC
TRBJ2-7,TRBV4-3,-,CASSQGGRVYEQYF,TGCGCCAGCAGCCAAGGGGGCAGGGTTTACGAGCAGTACTTC
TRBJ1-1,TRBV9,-,CASSGLNRREAFF,TGTGCCAGCAGCGGACTGAACAGGCGTGAAGCTTTCTTT
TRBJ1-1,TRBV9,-,CASSVEDRANTEAFF,TGTGCCAGCAGCGTGGAAGACAGAGCGAACACTGAAGCTTTCTTT
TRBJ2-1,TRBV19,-,CASGRGLTNTYNEQFF,TGTGCCAGTGGGCGAGGACTAACCAATACCTACAATGAGCAGTTCTTC
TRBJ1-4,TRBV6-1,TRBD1,CASSVTGVGEKLFF,TGTGCCAGCAGTGTGACAGGGGTAGGAGAAAAACTGTTTTTT
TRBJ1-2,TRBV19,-,CASSIAGVVGYTF,TGTGCCAGTAGTATAGCAGGGGTCGTAGGCTACACCTTC
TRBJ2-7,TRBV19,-,CASEDTDSYEQYF,TGTGCCAGTGAGGACACCGACTCCTACGAGCAGTACTTC
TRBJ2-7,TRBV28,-,CASNRGLIYEQYF,TGTGCCAGCAACAGGGGACTGATCTACGAGCAGTACTTC
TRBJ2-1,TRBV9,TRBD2,CASSVFLSGSVGEQFF,TGTGCCAGCAGCGTATTCCTTAGCGGGAGTGTCGGTGAGCAGTTCTTC
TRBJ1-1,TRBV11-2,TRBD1,CASRALGQGSDTEAFF,TGTGCCAGCAGAGCCCTGGGACAGGGAAGCGACACTGAAGCTTTCTTT
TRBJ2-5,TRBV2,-,CASSTLRKETQYF,TGTGCCAGCAGTACGCTGAGGAAAGAGACCCAGTACTTC
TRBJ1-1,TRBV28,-,CASRVRGNTEAFF,TGTGCCAGCAGAGTAAGGGGGAACACTGAAGCTTTCTTT
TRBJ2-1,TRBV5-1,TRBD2,CASSPGLADSYNEQFF,TGCGCCAGCAGCCCTGGACTAGCGGACTCCTACAATGAGCAGTTCTTC
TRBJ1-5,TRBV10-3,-,CAISEQGFQPQHF,TGTGCCATCAGTGAACAGGGTTTTCAGCCCCAGCATTTT
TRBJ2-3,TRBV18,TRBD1,CATSDRVEADTQYF,TGTGCCACCTCGGACAGGGTTGAAGCAGATACGCAGTATTTT
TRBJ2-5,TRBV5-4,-,CASSLGGPRQETQYF,TGTGCCAGCAGCTTGGGGGGGCCGCGGCAAGAGACCCAGTACTTC
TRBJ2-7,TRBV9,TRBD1,CASSVGQGTYEQYF,TGTGCCAGCAGCGTAGGACAGGGAACCTACGAGCAGTACTTC
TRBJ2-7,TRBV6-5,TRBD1,CASTMTGAPGEQYF,TGTGCCAGCACCATGACAGGGGCGCCCGGAGAGCAGTACTTC
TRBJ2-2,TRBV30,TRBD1,CAWSVQGSGELFF,TGTGCCTGGAGTGTACAGGGGTCCGGGGAGCTGTTTTTT
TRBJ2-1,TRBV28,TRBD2,CASSPLGLAGENEQFF,TGTGCCAGCAGTCCCCTCGGGCTAGCGGGAGAGAATGAGCAGTTCTTC
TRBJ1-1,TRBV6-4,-,CASSGGELNTEAFF,TGTGCCAGCAGTGGGGGCGAGTTGAACACTGAAGCTTTCTTT
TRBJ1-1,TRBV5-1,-,CASSSDSTGNTEAFF,TGCGCCAGCAGCTCCGACTCTACAGGGAACACTGAAGCTTTCTTT
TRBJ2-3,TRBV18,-,CASSQSTDTQYF,TGTGCCAGCTCCCAAAGCACAGATACGCAGTATTTT
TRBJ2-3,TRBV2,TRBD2,CASTPLAGGHPYVDTQYF,TGTGCCAGCACCCCCCTAGCGGGAGGGCACCCGTACGTTGATACGCAGTATTTT
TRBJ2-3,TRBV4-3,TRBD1,CASSQFLFPGQGTDTQYF,TGCGCCAGCAGCCAATTCCTCTTCCCGGGACAGGGCACAGATACGCAGTATTTT
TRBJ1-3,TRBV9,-,CASSVDSYSGNTIYF,TGTGCCAGCAGCGTAGACAGTTACTCTGGAAACACCATATATTTT
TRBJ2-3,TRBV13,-,CASSRDGDRSDTQYF,TGTGCCAGCAGCCGCGACGGGGATCGGTCAGATACGCAGTATTTT
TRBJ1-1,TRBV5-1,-,CASSFGRDTEAFF,TGCGCCAGCAGCTTTGGCCGGGACACTGAAGCTTTCTTT
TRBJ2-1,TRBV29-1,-,CSVDDARLWEQFF,TGCAGCGTTGATGATGCCAGGTTGTGGGAGCAGTTCTTC
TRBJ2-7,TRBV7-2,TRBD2,CASSLSRENDEQYF,TGTGCCAGCAGCTTGTCGCGGGAGAATGACGAGCAGTACTTC
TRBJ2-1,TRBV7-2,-,CASSLVGLYNEQFF,TGTGCCAGCAGCCTAGTAGGACTATACAATGAGCAGTTCTTC
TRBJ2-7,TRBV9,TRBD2,CASSVQGTSGSRGPMSEQYF,TGTGCCAGCAGCGTGCAGGGGACTAGCGGGAGCCGAGGCCCCATGAGTGAGCAGTACTTC
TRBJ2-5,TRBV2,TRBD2,CASSPGLAAETQYF,TGTGCCAGCAGCCCCGGACTAGCGGCGGAGACCCAGTACTTC
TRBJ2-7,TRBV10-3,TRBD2,CAISRGVAGGFSYEQYF,TGTGCCATCAGTCGCGGGGTAGCGGGAGGATTTTCCTACGAGCAGTACTTC
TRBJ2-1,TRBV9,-,CASSVGESSYNEQFF,TGTGCCAGCAGCGTAGGGGAGAGCTCCTACAATGAGCAGTTCTTC
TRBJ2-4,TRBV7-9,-,CASSFPGDGPKNIQYF,TGTGCCAGCAGCTTCCCAGGGGATGGACCCAAAAACATTCAGTACTTC
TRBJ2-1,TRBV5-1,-,CASSLGGLRGGFSYNEQFF,TGCGCCAGCAGCTTGGGGGGTCTTCGCGGAGGGTTCTCCTACAATGAGCAGTTCTTC
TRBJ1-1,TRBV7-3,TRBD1,CASSLGGWGTEAFF,TGTGCCAGCAGCCTAGGGGGCTGGGGGACTGAAGCTTTCTTT
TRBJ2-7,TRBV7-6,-,CASSVARADEQYF,TGTGCCAGCAGCGTGGCCAGGGCCGACGAGCAGTACTTC